The clone carrying this T cell receptor (beta chain) was counted only a few times. From the RT-PCR reads, TCRdb called clonotypes with MiXCR, one entry per CDR3 protein. Here the sample spans more than 450,000 distinct CDR3 sequences, roughly 12% being singletons. These data come from a study of response to subunit inactivated influenza vaccine. Germline values: CDR1 SNHLY, CDR2 FYNNEI. This CDR3 spans 15 amino acids. V lost 5 bases to trimming and J lost 2 bases, with 13 bases between them. The data were also submitted as part of a second study, on T cells expressing NK-cell markers. That publication notes: The authors made TCR beta cDNA libraries by 5'RACE template switching. This switching added a universal primer site and UMIs.

This TCR derives from a man between 50 and 59 years old who received an inactivated influenza vaccine. The V gene is TRBV2, the J gene TRBJ1-5; tentatively, D is TRBD1 (5 bases). Specimen: PBMCs from blood, collected on the day of vaccination. In nucleotides, the CDR3 is TGTGCCAGCAGTCGAGGAGGGACGGGCAATCAGCCCCAGCATTTT. Its protein is CASSRGGTGNQPQHF.